The T cell receptor beta chain described here comes from a study of OX40 agonist ivuxolimab in advanced cancers. Study as a whole: The patients received ivuxolimab by intravenous route every 2 weeks at 0.01 to 10 mg/kg. Earlier treatment with anti-PD-1, anti-PD-L1 or anti-CTLA-4 was permitted, and roughly 40% had received some.

Study-wide results and limits: Nonresponders, in some cases, also had low normalized T-cell clonal expansion.

People who had autoimmune disease history or systemic immunosuppression were excluded. Note on this clone: What it recognizes is unknown.

Some clones are missing from TCRdb's copy, which holds only in-frame ones; the method was immunoSEQ multiplex PCR. The table has 57,000 or so clones, about 82% seen once. The clonotype originates from an adult with an advanced solid tumor such as melanoma, head and neck, liver or kidney cancer. Source: CD4+ or CD8+ T cells sorted from blood, taken in a trial of the OX40 agonist ivuxolimab.

The CDR3 coding sequence is TGTGCCAGCAGCCAAGGGAGGGGGGAAGACGAGCAGTACTTC. Translation gives CASSQGRGEDEQYF. The gene calls are TRBV4-2 and TRBJ2-7, with D perhaps assigned TRBD1 or TRBD2 (6 bases each). Germline-derived CDR1 and CDR2 are LGHNA and YNFKEQ. This CDR3 region has 14 residues. V lost 1 base, J lost 5 bases, and 12 bases lay in between.